This TCR beta chain was captured by sequencing in a study of regulatory T cells in long-lasting Graves disease. The CDR3 spans 15 residues. The V gene lost 3 bases and the J gene lost 2 bases, with 15 bases spanning the gap. Germline assignment: CDR1 DFQATT and CDR2 SNEGSKA (reference sequence). CDR3 regions were amplified by Arm-PCR using iRepertoire HTBI primers to build TCR beta libraries. TCRdb reprocessed the multiplex PCR reads via MiXCR and lists one record per CDR3 protein. The sample has roughly 420,000 distinct CDR3 sequences, roughly 15% seen once. Documented time point: newly diagnosed GD, antithyroid drugs for less than 3 months. After RNA was extracted from PBMCs, the TCR library was made from it. The sample holds a few counts of this clonotype. The same data also contributed to another study, on T cells in Graves' hyperthyroidism and ophthalmopathy.

This chain connects TRBV20-1 to TRBJ2-3; D is ambiguous. Here the sequenced sample was peripheral blood mononuclear cells (PBMCs), taken at new diagnosis, from a patient treated with antithyroid drugs. The source is a woman aged 18-29 years with Graves disease. DNA for the CDR3: TGCAGTGCTAGTGGGCAGTTGGGGATCACAGATACGCAGTATTTT. Its translation: CSASGQLGITDTQYF.